A single sample is the source of the 4 T cell receptor beta chains below, sequenced in a study of T-cell memory formation after mild COVID-19. TCRdb processed the 5' RACE reads anew with MiXCR; each CDR3 protein has one entry. The sample has about 470,000 distinct CDR3 sequences; roughly 25% are singletons. The sequencing sample was made of PBMCs or a T cell subset sorted from them (not recorded which). The receptors stem from an adult woman who had mild COVID-19 (a few samples of this study predate the infection). Cell type and time point are not known.

A few counts support this clonotype. The chain combines TRBV4-3 with TRBJ2-3; 8 nucleotides line up with TRBD2. J was trimmed by 4 bases and V by 5 bases; bases with no gene match: 8. The CDR3 has 15 amino acids. From germline, CDR1 is LGHNA and CDR2 YSLEER. The CDR3 DNA follows: TGCGCCAGCAGCTTTAAATCAGCGGGAGCAGATACGCAGTATTTT. Its protein is CASSFKSAGADTQYF.

The chain uses TRBV2 and TRBJ2-7; D may be TRBD1 (6 bases). CDR1 is SNHLY, CDR2 FYNNEI, per germline. This CDR3 region has 14 residues. The germline V and J ends were trimmed by 7 bases and 2 bases, with 15 bases remaining between them. This CDR3 reads CASTRGGAAYEQYF. Here the CDR3 DNA reads TGTGCCAGCACCCGAGGGGGAGCAGCCTACGAGCAGTACTTC.

The chain carries TRBV30 and TRBJ2-1; possible D gene TRBD1, 6 bases. The CDR3 sequence is 14 residues long. The germline gives CDR1 GTSNPN, CDR2 SVGIG (reference sequence). Trimming cost V 3 bases and J 2 bases, with 11 bases left between them. CDR3 protein: CAWSKGVPYNEQFF. The CDR3 bases are TGTGCCTGGAGCAAGGGGGTACCCTACAATGAGCAGTTCTTC. Together with reference TRBV30 and TRBJ2-1, the CDR3 gives the full variable domain: SQTIHQWPATLVQPVGSPLSLECTVEGTSNPNLYWYRQAAGRGLQLLFYSVGIGQISSEVPQNLSASRPQDRQFILSSKKLLLSDSGFYLCAWSKGVPYNEQFFGPGTRLTVL.

This clonotype was seen a handful of times. This chain connects TRBV9 to TRBJ2-7; D may be TRBD1 (5 bases). This CDR3 has 15 residues. The V gene's germline CDR1 is SGDLS and CDR2 YYNGEE. The V end lost 0 bases, the J end lost 0 bases, and 10 bases lay between the germline ends. CDR3 coding DNA: TGTGCCAGCAGCGTAGATCCAGACAGCTCCTACGAGCAGTACTTC. It encodes CASSVDPDSSYEQYF.